These T cell receptor beta chains were read from a single sample in a study of blood T cells in healthy people across ages. TCRdb re-called the 5' RACE reads through MiXCR, storing one row per CDR3 protein. The table shows hundreds of thousands of distinct CDR3 sequences, with just over 55% occurring only once. The material sequenced was blood. Receptors originate from a man in his forties in good health. Each CDR3 is given without its conserved first and last residue.

v_gene: TRBV7-3
j_gene: TRBJ2-2
CDR3aa: ASSLSGTVAGELF

v_gene: TRBV7-9
j_gene: TRBJ2-7
CDR3aa: ASSLDHLGGAGQY

v_gene: TRBV11-2
j_gene: -
CDR3aa: ASRIEVPYEQY

v_gene: TRBV25-1
j_gene: TRBJ2-1
CDR3aa: ASRMDRGRSNEQF

v_gene: TRBV20-1
j_gene: TRBJ2-3
CDR3aa: SARPGPSGVTDTQY

v_gene: TRBV20-1
j_gene: TRBJ2-1
CDR3aa: SASTGFENNEQF

v_gene: TRBV20-1
j_gene: TRBJ1-5
CDR3aa: SARRQGVNQPQH

v_gene: TRBV29-1
j_gene: TRBJ2-7
CDR3aa: SARDATYEQY

v_gene: TRBV7-9
j_gene: -
CDR3aa: ASSRLAGGKTQY

v_gene: TRBV6-2/TRBV6-3
j_gene: TRBJ2-5
CDR3aa: ASRLNEETQY

v_gene: TRBV14
j_gene: TRBJ2-1
CDR3aa: ASSQDLVMGNEQF

v_gene: TRBV7-3
j_gene: TRBJ2-6
CDR3aa: ASSLRGGRGTGANVLT

v_gene: TRBV7-6
j_gene: -
CDR3aa: ASSLDPSGNYEQY

v_gene: TRBV13
j_gene: TRBJ1-1
CDR3aa: ASSSRTERTEAF

v_gene: TRBV28
j_gene: TRBJ1-4
CDR3aa: ASSPEGNEKLF

v_gene: TRBV28
j_gene: TRBJ2-5
CDR3aa: ASSLSGRGGQETQY

v_gene: TRBV24-1
j_gene: TRBJ2-1
CDR3aa: ATSGLVDMVNEQF

v_gene: TRBV5-1
j_gene: TRBJ1-1
CDR3aa: ASSGRQGTEAF

v_gene: TRBV29-1
j_gene: TRBJ1-5
CDR3aa: SVEQDNSNQPQH

v_gene: TRBV2
j_gene: TRBJ2-7
CDR3aa: ASSDWGVRGDEQY

v_gene: TRBV2
j_gene: TRBJ1-4
CDR3aa: ASRVEREKLF

v_gene: TRBV7-2
j_gene: TRBJ1-6
CDR3aa: ASSLGEWVSPLH

v_gene: TRBV20-1
j_gene: TRBJ2-1
CDR3aa: SAWQGASDEQF

v_gene: TRBV29-1
j_gene: TRBJ1-6
CDR3aa: SVETMGPGSPLH

v_gene: TRBV29-1
j_gene: TRBJ2-7
CDR3aa: SVVVTSMLGEQY

v_gene: TRBV7-2
j_gene: TRBJ1-2
CDR3aa: ASSGTSLRGYT

v_gene: TRBV7-2
j_gene: TRBJ2-1
CDR3aa: ASSRDRGRKF

v_gene: TRBV7-3
j_gene: TRBJ2-6
CDR3aa: ASSIQGAGANVLT

v_gene: TRBV6-2/TRBV6-3
j_gene: TRBJ1-1
CDR3aa: ASSYITGQGSWTEAF

v_gene: TRBV24-1
j_gene: TRBJ2-5
CDR3aa: ATSDRTDMWSLAAPETQY

v_gene: TRBV6-5
j_gene: TRBJ1-2
CDR3aa: ASSYTDGGGYGYT

v_gene: TRBV6-2/TRBV6-3
j_gene: TRBJ2-1
CDR3aa: ASTPSGRSGNEQF

v_gene: TRBV2
j_gene: TRBJ2-2
CDR3aa: ASMASGNTGELF

v_gene: TRBV27
j_gene: TRBJ2-5
CDR3aa: DSSLLAGEGRYQETQY

v_gene: TRBV5-1
j_gene: TRBJ2-5
CDR3aa: ASSFAGRQETQY

v_gene: TRBV4-3
j_gene: TRBJ2-5
CDR3aa: ASSQRDRGLETQY

v_gene: TRBV12-3/TRBV12-4
j_gene: TRBJ2-1
CDR3aa: ASSLIGGIYNEQF

v_gene: TRBV5-6
j_gene: TRBJ2-4
CDR3aa: ASSSTGTGREQY

v_gene: TRBV27
j_gene: TRBJ1-4
CDR3aa: ASRKQGPNEKLF

v_gene: TRBV10-3
j_gene: TRBJ2-4
CDR3aa: AISDETQGLAKNIQY

v_gene: TRBV24-1
j_gene: TRBJ2-7
CDR3aa: ATRDPGTGVTTQY

v_gene: TRBV7-9
j_gene: TRBJ2-2
CDR3aa: ASSSLRLAEGMNTGELF

v_gene: TRBV29-1
j_gene: TRBJ1-2
CDR3aa: SVEGRGGGYT

v_gene: TRBV12-3/TRBV12-4
j_gene: TRBJ1-5
CDR3aa: ARSFTGGKNQPQH

v_gene: TRBV6-1
j_gene: TRBJ1-1
CDR3aa: ASSEQGPNTEAF

v_gene: TRBV12-3/TRBV12-4
j_gene: TRBJ1-6
CDR3aa: ASNPSTGGSPLH

v_gene: TRBV7-9
j_gene: TRBJ2-1
CDR3aa: ASSPISGPPNEQF

v_gene: TRBV6-2/TRBV6-3
j_gene: TRBJ2-1
CDR3aa: ASILGTSGNNEQF

v_gene: TRBV7-9
j_gene: TRBJ2-5
CDR3aa: ASSLAHGGQETQY